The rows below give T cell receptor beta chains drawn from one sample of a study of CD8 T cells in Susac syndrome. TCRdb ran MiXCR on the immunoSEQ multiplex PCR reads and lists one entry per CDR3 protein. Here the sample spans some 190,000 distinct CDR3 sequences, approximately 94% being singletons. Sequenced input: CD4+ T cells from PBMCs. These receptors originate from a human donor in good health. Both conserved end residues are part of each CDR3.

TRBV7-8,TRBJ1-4,CASSAGPTNEKLFF
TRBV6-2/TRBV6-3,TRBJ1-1,CASSPRHPGEAFF
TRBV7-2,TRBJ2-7,CASSLYPDRTYEQYF
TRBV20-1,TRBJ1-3,CSATSGTGPRAASGNTIYF
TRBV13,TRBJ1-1,CASSSTVNTEAFF
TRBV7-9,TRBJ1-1,CASSPLDPRGGGSAFF
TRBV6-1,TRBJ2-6,CASRTGVGATSGANVLTF
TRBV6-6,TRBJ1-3,CASSFGGVESGNTIYF
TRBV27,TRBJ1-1,CASKGLGQGLRGTEVFF
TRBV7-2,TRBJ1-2,CASSPYRTGNYGYTF
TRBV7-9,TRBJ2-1,CASSLAPGGVGEQFF
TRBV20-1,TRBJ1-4,CSVRVGNEKLFF
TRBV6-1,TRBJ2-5,CASSAGGPSRETQYF
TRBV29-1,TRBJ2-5,CSTGQAGETQYF
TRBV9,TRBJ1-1,CASSVVGESNTEAFF
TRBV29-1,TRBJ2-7,CSVGQGGSSYEQYF
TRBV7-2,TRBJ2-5,CASSRDLPGGEETQYF
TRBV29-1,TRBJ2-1,CSVIDGGAVDEQFF
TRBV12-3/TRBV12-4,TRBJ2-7,CASSSARWGQNYEQYF
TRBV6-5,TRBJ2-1,CASSPGLAGSQFF
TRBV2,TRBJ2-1,CGAGGLYNEQFF
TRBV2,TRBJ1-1,CASNGQGLGEGIF
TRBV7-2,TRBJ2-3,CASSLRPRGGGDTQYF
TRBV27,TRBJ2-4,CASSLTSGRHIQYF
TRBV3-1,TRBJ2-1,CASSQGPIGEQFF
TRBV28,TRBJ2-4,CASRLDREYIQYF
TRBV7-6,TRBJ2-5,CASSLVPIQETQYF
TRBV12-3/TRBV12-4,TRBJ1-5,CASRAGGGLYQPQHF
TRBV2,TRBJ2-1,CASRRSPTGDGNEQFF
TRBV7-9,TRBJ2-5,CASSLAQGQGGTQYF
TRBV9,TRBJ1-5,CASSVGTGTGGSQPQHF
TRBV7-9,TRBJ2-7,CASSSLQGGSLYEQYF
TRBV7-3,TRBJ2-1,CASSSDPGGEQFF
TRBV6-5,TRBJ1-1,CASSYRTRTSNTEAFF
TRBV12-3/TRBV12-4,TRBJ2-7,CASTYRRTGWNEQYF
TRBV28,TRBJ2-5,CASSGAGNSIYQETQYF
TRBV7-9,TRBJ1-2,CASSLATGTSNYGYTF
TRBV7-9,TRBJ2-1,CASSAEGRVGNEQFF
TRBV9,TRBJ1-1,CASSVSPSPDTEAFF